This T cell receptor beta chain was identified in a study of vaccination and CD4 T cells after COVID-19 (dated by TCRdb to the early 2020s). Turning to the overall study: SARS-CoV-2 positivity had been established in the convalescent patients by nasal swab PCR, and mild disease was recorded in roughly 9 of these patients and severe disease in one. In under twelve COVID-19 convalescent patients and a few infection-naive healthy vaccine recipients, researchers compared the spike-specific CD4+ TCR repertoire from before mRNA vaccination with the repertoire from after. Control cultures used a CEFX viral epitope pool as positive control, an HIV-1 Nef peptide pool as negative control, or no peptide. Culture stimuli were overlapping spike peptide pools from SARS-CoV-2 and from the common cold coronaviruses HCoV-NL63, HCoV-OC43 and HCoV-229E. Participants got two doses of the Pfizer-BioNTech BNT162b2 vaccine (n=8) or two doses of the Moderna mRNA-1273 vaccine (n=2). Post-vaccine blood samples were taken a median of around 70 days after the second vaccine dose, with a range of about 13 to 250 days. Post-COVID blood samples were collected from convalescent patients a median of about 92 days after diagnosis, with a range of roughly 35 to 180 days. In the convalescent cohort there were six males and four females, among whom were two Hispanic individuals, seven Caucasians, two Asians and one multiracial person.

Of note for this clonotype: No cognate antigen has been identified for it. Per-nucleotide qualities are absent, and no much larger clonotype sits a single base away.

The treatment or condition label for this specimen denotes: approximately nine-day PBMC culture with coronavirus spike peptide pools or control peptides (ViraFEST assay). The study used the ViraFEST assay, which expanded antigen-specific T cells with peptide pools and then identified expanded clonotypes by TCR sequencing. Positive SARS-CoV-2 PCR tests in the convalescent patients dated from March to December 2020, before Alpha, Beta and Delta variants emerged in the United States. Each well held 2.1 million or so PBMCs cultured in IMDM containing roughly 5% human AB serum and around 10 IU/ml IL-2, with 8.5 to 10 ug/ml peptide pools added. Half of the culture medium was replaced with fresh IL-2-containing medium on days 3 and 7. Once the cells had been in culture for roughly 11 days, the EasySep CD4+ T cell isolation kit was used to isolate CD4+ T cells by negative selection. PBMCs were separated from whole blood using Ficoll-Paque Plus gradient centrifugation and then either used fresh or cryopreserved at -140C. Culture conditions were generally each tested in triplicate wells.

Taken from the germline V gene, the CDR1 and CDR2 loops are MDHEN and SYDVKM. The cysteine opens and the phenylalanine closes a CDR3 of 16 amino acids. Of the read, only the CDR3 DNA is kept; its 48 bases are in frame from base 1. V has 5 bases trimmed and J has 2 bases trimmed; junction bases matching no gene number 3. Points the paper makes about the study in general: Only a relatively small number of convalescent patients were included in the study, and early timepoints following natural infection were not analyzed. In convalescent patients, a median 86.3% of post-vaccine SARS-CoV-2-reactive clones were detected only after vaccination, and vaccine-specific priming was suggested by this finding. The median count of SARS-CoV-2-reactive clonotypes went up from around 21 after infection to 38 after vaccination, although the change was not significant. Of the vaccine-specific clones in convalescent patients, 304 of 307, or nearly all, reacted only to SARS-CoV-2 spike and did not cross-react with common cold coronaviruses.

Libraries came from PCR. DNA from cultured CD4+ T cells underwent TCR sequencing with the Oncomine TCR Beta short-read assay at the Johns Hopkins FTIC core. Genomic DNA was extracted from the cultured CD4+ T cells with the QIAamp micro DNA kit. Oncomine TCR Beta libraries made from cultured CD4+ T cells were pooled using unique dual indexes and sequenced on an Illumina iSeq 100. Under the source paper's analysis protocol: Non-productive sequences were removed, and CDR3s that did not start with C, did not end with F or W, or were shorter than 7 amino acids were discarded. Antigen-specific clonotypes were identified with the MANAFEST web application by comparing peptide-stimulated wells with reference and other culture wells. Positive clones required FDR below 0.05, an odds ratio above 5, and productive frequency above 0.1% in at least two of three replicate wells. A clonotype counted as cross-reactive if it showed significant expansion both in the SARS-CoV-2 spike wells and in at least one common cold coronavirus spike condition. Levenshtein distances (stringdist) and unrooted phylogenetic trees (ape) in R version 3.6.1 were used to assess CDR3 homology. The public reads were quality trimmed at Q25 with fastp and then assembled into clones with MiXCR by TCRdb, keeping productive beta chains. Rows merge per CDR3 protein into single entries with the most common DNA and genes. It is TCRdb's table, rather than the study itself, that gives the V and J calls and clone size. The sample data list under 30,000 distinct CDR3 sequences, and more than 35% of these were observed just once. The ten top clones hold just over 7% of the sample.

The V and J genes are TRBV28 and TRBJ2-2; 12 nucleotides in the junction match TRBD1. This TCR came from a human donor who had recovered from COVID-19. Input material: CD4+ T cells from blood, cultured in vitro. CDR3 sequence: CASSPGTGGNTGELFF. The DNA sequence is TGTGCCAGCAGTCCAGGGACAGGGGGCAACACCGGGGAGCTGTTTTTT.